The 6 T cell receptor beta chains given below trace back to one sample, sequenced in a study of Graves' ophthalmopathy and Graves' hyperthyroidism. Amplified TCR beta CDR3 regions were obtained using RNA transcripts as template. Investigators did first-round RT-PCR with HTBI primers, then second-round multiplex PCR. TCRdb ran MiXCR on the multiplex PCR reads and lists one entry per CDR3 protein. Counted here are about 370,000 distinct CDR3 sequences, about 18% occurring once; the ten biggest clones make up 2.4%. Sequenced material: peripheral blood. The receptors were gathered from an adult woman with stable Graves' hyperthyroidism.

Ten or more counts support this clonotype. The rearrangement joins TRBV12-3 or TRBV12-4 to TRBJ1-1; D ambiguous. Trimming cost V 0 bases and J 1 base, with 3 bases left between them. This CDR3 is 13 amino acids long. The DNA of the CDR3 is TGTGCCAGCAGTTTAGCAGCGAACACTGAAGCTTTCTTT. Amino acid sequence: CASSLAANTEAFF.

This clonotype came up many times. This chain links TRBV7-9 with TRBJ1-3; D is ambiguous. The germline CDR1 and CDR2 sequences are SEHNR and FQNEAQ (reference sequence). The CDR3 contains 14 residues. Trimming took 9 bases from V and 0 from J, leaving 12 bases between them. The CDR3 sequence is CASSLGASGNTIYF. The CDR3 DNA is TGTGCCAGTTCCCTCGGCGCCTCTGGAAACACCATATATTTT.

At least ten counts were recorded for this clonotype. The rearrangement joins TRBV11-3 to TRBJ1-1; D is ambiguous. V dropped 5 bases and J dropped 2 bases, with 9 bases sitting between them. Germline CDR1 is SGHNT and CDR2 is YENEEA. CDR3 length equals 13 residues. The CDR3 loop reads CASSENYNTEAFF. CDR3 sequence (DNA): TGTGCCAGCAGCGAGAATTACAACACTGAAGCTTTCTTT. Full variable domain (rest looked up from reference TRBV11-3 and TRBJ1-1): EAGVVQSPRYKIIEKKQPVAFWCNPISGHNTLYWYLQNLGQGPELLIRYENEEAVDDSQLPKDRFSAERLKGVDSTLKIQPAELGDSAVYLCASSENYNTEAFFGQGTRLTVV.

Many counts were recorded for this clonotype. The rearrangement links TRBV6-5 to TRBJ2-7; a possible D gene is TRBD2 (5 bases). Germline CDR1 MNHEY, CDR2 SVGAGI. Trimming shortened V by 0 bases and J by 3 bases, and 12 bases separated the two germline ends. The CDR3 totals 15 residues. This CDR3 reads CASSYSSLVIYEQYF. The CDR3 DNA sequence: TGTGCCAGCAGTTACTCGTCACTAGTGATCTACGAGCAGTACTTC.

In regard to this clonotype: Germline is not matched at one junction end, which may reflect a read error. The chain employs TRBV6-1 and TRBJ1-6, with 8 bases matching TRBD1. The CDR3 has 16 amino acids. Germline-derived CDR1 and CDR2 are MNHNS and SASEGT. CDR3 coding DNA: TGTGCCAGCAGGAAACAGGGGGGGGACTATAATTCACCGCTCCACTTT. Its protein product is CASRKQGGDYNSPLHF.

This clonotype was seen at least ten times. The rearrangement links TRBV11-2 to TRBJ2-5; weak D call: TRBD1 (5 bases). V gave up 2 bases and J gave up 7 bases, with 20 bases separating them. Germline V gene data show CDR1 as SGHAT and CDR2 as FQNNGV. This CDR3 is built from 16 residues. CDR3 loop: CASSLLSGWQGGTQYF. DNA for the CDR3: TGTGCCAGCAGCTTATTATCTGGATGGCAGGGTGGGACCCAGTACTTC.